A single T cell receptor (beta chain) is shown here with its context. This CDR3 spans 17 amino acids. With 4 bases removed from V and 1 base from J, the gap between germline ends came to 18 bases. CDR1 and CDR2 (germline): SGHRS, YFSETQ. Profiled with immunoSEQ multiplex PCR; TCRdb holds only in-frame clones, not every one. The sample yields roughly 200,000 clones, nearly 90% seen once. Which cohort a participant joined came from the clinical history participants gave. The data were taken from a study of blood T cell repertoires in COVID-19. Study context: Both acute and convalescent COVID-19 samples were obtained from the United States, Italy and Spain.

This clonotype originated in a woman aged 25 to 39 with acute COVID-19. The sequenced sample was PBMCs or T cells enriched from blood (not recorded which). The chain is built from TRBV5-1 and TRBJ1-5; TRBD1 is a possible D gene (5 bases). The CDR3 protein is CASSPTGGSFSNQPQHF. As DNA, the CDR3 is TGCGCCAGCAGCCCCACTGGGGGGAGTTTCAGCAATCAGCCCCAGCATTTT.